The following is a T cell receptor beta chain sequence with its context. Antigen: not known. The isolated RNA, all of it, was reverse transcribed, so expressed TCRB transcripts were what got sequenced. Sequenced by immunoSEQ multiplex PCR; TCRdb stores in-frame clones only, minus some. The sample lists about 640,000 clones; roughly 12% were seen once. Per germline, CDR1 MNHEY and CDR2 SVGAGI. There are 16 residues in the CDR3. The germline V and J ends were trimmed by 1 base and 0 bases, with 11 bases remaining between them. These data are taken from a study of beta chain features in type 1 diabetes. The study's findings and limits: Cells expressing TCR highly could be over-represented by cDNA sequencing. Patients' naive, central memory and regulatory TCRB repertoires appeared more alike than those of healthy donors. People with Type 1 diabetes carried modestly yet significantly shorter TCRB CDR3s in all four CD4+ subsets.

Sequencing was done on a sample of naive CD4+ T cells from blood. This clonotype was sampled from a man younger than 45 with type 1 diabetes. J is TRBJ2-3 and V is TRBV6-5, with D unresolved. CDR3 loop: CASSYWTDGSTDTQYF. The CDR3 region has the DNA TGTGCCAGCAGTTACTGGACCGACGGCAGCACAGATACGCAGTATTTT.